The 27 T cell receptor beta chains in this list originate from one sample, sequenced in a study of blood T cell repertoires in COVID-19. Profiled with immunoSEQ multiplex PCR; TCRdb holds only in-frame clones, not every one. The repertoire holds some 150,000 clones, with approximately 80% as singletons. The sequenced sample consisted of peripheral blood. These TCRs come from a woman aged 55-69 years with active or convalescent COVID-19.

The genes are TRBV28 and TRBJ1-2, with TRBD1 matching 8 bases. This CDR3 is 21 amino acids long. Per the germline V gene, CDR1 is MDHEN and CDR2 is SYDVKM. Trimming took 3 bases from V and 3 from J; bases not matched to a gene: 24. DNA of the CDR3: TGTGCCAGCAGTTTCCGGGTCGTTAAGTCCACCCGACAGGGGCGGGACTATGGCTACACCTTC. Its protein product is CASSFRVVKSTRQGRDYGYTF.

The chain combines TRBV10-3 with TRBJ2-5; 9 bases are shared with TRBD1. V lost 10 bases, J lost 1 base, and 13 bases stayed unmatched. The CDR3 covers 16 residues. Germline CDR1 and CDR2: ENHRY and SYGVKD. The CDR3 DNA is TGTGCCACGACACAGGGGGCGCTTAGATCCCAAGAGACCCAGTACTTC. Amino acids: CATTQGALRSQETQYF.

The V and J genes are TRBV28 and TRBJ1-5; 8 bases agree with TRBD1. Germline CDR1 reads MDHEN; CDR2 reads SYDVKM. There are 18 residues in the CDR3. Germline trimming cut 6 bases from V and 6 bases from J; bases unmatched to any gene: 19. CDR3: CASSSPSPGGWTSQPQHF. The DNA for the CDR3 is TGTGCCAGCAGCTCTCCTTCTCCAGGGGGCTGGACCTCTCAGCCCCAGCATTTT.

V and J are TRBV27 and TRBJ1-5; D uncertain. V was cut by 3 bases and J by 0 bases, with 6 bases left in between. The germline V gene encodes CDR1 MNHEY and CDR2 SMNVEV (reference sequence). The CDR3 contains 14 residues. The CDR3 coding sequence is TGTGCCAGCAGTTTGACACGTAGCAATCAGCCCCAGCATTTT. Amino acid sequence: CASSLTRSNQPQHF.

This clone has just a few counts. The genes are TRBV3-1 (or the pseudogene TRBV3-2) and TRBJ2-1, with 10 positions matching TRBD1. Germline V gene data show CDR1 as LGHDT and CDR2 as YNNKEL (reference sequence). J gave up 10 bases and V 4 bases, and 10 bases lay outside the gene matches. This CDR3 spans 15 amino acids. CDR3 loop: CASSLGTGAKGEQFF. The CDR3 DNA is TGTGCCAGCAGCCTTGGGACAGGGGCTAAAGGCGAGCAGTTCTTC.

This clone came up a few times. This CDR3 is CASSLGDRAYEKLFF. The CDR3 bases are TGTGCCAGCAGCTTAGGCGACAGGGCCTACGAAAAACTGTTTTTT. The V call is TRBV7-9, the J call TRBJ1-4; 7 positions agree with TRBD1. Looked up from germline, CDR1 is SEHNR and CDR2 is FQNEAQ (reference sequence). The CDR3 extends over 15 amino acids. Trimming cost V 1 base and J 8 bases; bases outside gene matches: 7.

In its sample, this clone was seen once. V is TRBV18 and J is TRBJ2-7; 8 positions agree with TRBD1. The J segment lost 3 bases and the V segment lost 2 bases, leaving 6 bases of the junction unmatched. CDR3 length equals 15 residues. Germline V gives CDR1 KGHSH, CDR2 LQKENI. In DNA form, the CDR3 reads TGTGCCAGCTCACCAGGCAGGGGGCCGGGCTACGAGCAGTACGTC. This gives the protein CASSPGRGPGYEQYV.

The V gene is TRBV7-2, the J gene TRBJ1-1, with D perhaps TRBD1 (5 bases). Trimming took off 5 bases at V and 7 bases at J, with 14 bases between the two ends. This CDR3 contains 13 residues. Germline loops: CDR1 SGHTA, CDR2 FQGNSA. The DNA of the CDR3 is TGTGCCAGCAGCGGCTCCAGGGAACTTGAAGCTTTCTTT. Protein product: CASSGSRELEAFF. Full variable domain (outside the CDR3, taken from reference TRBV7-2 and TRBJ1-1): GAGVSQSPSNKVTEKGKDVELRCDPISGHTALYWYRQSLGQGLEFLIYFQGNSAPDKSGLPSDRFSAERTGGSVSTLTIQRTQQEDSAVYLCASSGSRELEAFFGQGTRLTVV.

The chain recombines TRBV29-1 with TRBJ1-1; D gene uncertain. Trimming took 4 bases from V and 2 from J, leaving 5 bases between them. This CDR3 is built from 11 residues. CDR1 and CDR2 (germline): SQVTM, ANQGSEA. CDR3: CSVGKNTEAFF. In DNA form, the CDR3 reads TGCAGCGTTGGTAAAAACACTGAAGCTTTCTTT.

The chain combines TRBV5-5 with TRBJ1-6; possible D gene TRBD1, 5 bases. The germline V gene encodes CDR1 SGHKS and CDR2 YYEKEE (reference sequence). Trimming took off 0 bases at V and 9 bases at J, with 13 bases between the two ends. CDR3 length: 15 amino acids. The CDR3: CASSLALRAVSPLHF. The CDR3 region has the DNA TGTGCCAGCAGCTTGGCCCTCAGGGCAGTTTCACCCCTCCACTTT.

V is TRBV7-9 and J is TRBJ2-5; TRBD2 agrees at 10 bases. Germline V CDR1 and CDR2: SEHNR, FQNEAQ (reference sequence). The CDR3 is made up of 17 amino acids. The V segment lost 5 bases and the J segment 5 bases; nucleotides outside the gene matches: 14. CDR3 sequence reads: CASSTGSGRATGETQYF. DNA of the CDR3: TGTGCCAGCAGCACCGGAAGCGGGAGGGCCACTGGTGAGACCCAGTACTTC.

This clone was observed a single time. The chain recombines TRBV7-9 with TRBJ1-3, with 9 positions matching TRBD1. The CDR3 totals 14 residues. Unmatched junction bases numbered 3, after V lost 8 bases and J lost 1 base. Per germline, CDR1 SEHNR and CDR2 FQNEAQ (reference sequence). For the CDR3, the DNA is TGTGCCAGCGTACAGGGGGCTTCTGGAAACACCATATATTTT. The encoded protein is CASVQGASGNTIYF.

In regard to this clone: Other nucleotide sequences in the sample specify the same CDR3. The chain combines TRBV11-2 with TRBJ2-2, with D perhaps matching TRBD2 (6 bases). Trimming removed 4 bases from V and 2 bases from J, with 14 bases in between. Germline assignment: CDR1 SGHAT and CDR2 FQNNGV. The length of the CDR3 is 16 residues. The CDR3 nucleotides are TGTGCCAGCAGCTCTCGGGGGATTCTTAACACCGGGGAGCTGTTTTTT. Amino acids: CASSSRGILNTGELFF.

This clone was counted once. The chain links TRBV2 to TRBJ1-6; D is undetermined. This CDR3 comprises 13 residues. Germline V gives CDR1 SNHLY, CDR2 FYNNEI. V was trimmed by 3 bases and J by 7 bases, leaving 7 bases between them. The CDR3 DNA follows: TGTGCCAGCAGTGACGAGATCAATTCACCCCTCCACTTT. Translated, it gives CASSDEINSPLHF.

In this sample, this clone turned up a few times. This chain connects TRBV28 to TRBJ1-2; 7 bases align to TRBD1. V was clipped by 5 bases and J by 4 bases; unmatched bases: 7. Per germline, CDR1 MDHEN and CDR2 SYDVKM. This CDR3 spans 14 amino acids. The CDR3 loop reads CASSPGQTIYGYTF. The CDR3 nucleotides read TGTGCCAGCAGTCCGGGACAGACAATCTATGGCTACACCTTC.

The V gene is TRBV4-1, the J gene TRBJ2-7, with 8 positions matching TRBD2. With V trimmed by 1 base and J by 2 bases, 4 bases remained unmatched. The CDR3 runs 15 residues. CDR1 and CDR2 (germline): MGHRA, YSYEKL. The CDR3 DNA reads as TGCGCCAGCAGCCAAGTCTTCGGGGGGGCCTACGAGCAGTACGTC. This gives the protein CASSQVFGGAYEQYV.

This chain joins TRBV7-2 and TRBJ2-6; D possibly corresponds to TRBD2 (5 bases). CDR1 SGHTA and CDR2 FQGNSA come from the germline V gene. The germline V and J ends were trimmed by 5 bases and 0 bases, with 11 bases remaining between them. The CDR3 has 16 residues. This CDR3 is CASSPSGDSGANVLTF. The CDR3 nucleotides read TGTGCCAGCAGCCCCTCCGGGGACTCTGGGGCCAACGTCCTGACTTTC.

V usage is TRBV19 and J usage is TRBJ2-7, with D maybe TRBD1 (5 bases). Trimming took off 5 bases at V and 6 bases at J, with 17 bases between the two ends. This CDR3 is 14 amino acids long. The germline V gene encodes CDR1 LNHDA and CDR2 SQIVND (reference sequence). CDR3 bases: TGTGCCAGTAGTCCCCGAACGGCGGACACCGAGCAGTACTTC. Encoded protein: CASSPRTADTEQYF. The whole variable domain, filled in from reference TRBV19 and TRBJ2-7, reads DGGITQSPKYLFRKEGQNVTLSCEQNLNHDAMYWYRQDPGQGLRLIYYSQIVNDFQKGDIAEGYSVSREKKESFPLTVTSAQKNPTAFYLCASSPRTADTEQYFGPGTRLTVT.

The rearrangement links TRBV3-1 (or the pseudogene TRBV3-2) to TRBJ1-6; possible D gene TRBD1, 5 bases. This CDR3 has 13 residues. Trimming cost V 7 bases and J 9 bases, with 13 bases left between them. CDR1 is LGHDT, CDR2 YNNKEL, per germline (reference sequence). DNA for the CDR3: TGTGCCAGCAAACCACTGGGGCCTTCACCCCTCCACTTT. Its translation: CASKPLGPSPLHF.

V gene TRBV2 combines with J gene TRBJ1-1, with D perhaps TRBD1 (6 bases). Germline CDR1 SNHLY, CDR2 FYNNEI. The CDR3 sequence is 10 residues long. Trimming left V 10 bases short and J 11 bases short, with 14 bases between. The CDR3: CATQDRQAFF. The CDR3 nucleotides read TGTGCCACGCAAGACAGGCAGGCTTTCTTT.

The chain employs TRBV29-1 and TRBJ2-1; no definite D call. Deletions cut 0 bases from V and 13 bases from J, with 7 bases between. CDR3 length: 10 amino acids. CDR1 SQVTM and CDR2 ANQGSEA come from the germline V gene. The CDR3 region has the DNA TGCAGCGTTGAAGATGCGGAACAGTTCTTC. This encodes CSVEDAEQFF.

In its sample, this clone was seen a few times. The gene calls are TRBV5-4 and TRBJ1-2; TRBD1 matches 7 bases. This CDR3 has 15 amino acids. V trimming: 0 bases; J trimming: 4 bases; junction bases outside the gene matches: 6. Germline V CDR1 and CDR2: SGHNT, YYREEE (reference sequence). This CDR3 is CASSLVLTGAYGYTF. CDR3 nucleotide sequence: TGTGCCAGCAGCTTGGTTTTAACAGGGGCCTATGGCTACACCTTC.

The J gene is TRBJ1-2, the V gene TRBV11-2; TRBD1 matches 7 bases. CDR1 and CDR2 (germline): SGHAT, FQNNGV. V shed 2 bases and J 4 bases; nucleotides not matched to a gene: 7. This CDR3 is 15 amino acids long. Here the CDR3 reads CASSLSRDSFYGYTF. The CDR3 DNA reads TGTGCCAGCAGCTTATCACGGGACAGCTTCTATGGCTACACCTTC.

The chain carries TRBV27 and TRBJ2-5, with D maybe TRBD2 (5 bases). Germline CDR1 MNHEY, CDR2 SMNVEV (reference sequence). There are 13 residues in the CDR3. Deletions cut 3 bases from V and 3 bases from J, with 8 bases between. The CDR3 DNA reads TGTGCCAGCAGTTTTTGGGGAGAAGAGACCCAGTACTTC. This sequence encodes CASSFWGEETQYF.

CDR3 sequence (DNA): TGCGCCAGCAGCCTGGTCATCACGGGAACCGAGCAGTTCTTC. Protein: CASSLVITGTEQFF. V is TRBV4-3 and J is TRBJ2-1; weak D call: TRBD2 (5 bases). Germline CDR1 is LGHNA and CDR2 is YSLEER. The length of the CDR3 is 14 residues. Trimming removed 4 bases from V and 10 bases from J, with 17 bases in between.

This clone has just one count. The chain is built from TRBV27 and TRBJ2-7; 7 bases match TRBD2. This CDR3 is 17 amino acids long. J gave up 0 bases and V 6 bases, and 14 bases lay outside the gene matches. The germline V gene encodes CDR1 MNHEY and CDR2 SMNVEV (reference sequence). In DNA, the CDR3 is TGTGCCAGCAGCCAAAAACCCCCTAGCGGTTTCTCCTACGAGCAGTACGTC. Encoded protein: CASSQKPPSGFSYEQYV.

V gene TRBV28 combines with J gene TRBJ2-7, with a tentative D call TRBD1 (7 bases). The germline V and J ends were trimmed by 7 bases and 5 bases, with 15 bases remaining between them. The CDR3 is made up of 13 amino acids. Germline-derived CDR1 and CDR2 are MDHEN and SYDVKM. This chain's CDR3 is CASIQGGSHEQYF. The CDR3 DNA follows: TGTGCCAGCATTCAGGGGGGTTCCCACGAGCAGTACTTC.